This is a list of T cell receptor beta chains from one sample in a study of vaccination and CD4 T cells after COVID-19. TCRdb reprocessed the PCR reads with MiXCR, giving one entry per CDR3 protein. The table shows more than 15,000 distinct CDR3 sequences, with 45% to 50% occurring only once. These receptors' targets are unknown. Material: cultured CD4+ T cells from blood. These receptor sequences come from a human donor with COVID-19. CDR3s leave out the opening cysteine and the closing phenylalanine or tryptophan.

CDR3aa: ASSTTDRGSGQPQH
j_gene: TRBJ1-5
v_gene: TRBV19

CDR3aa: ASSLDDRANYGYT
j_gene: TRBJ1-2
v_gene: TRBV7-2

CDR3aa: ASSSIQGTGYT
j_gene: TRBJ1-2
v_gene: TRBV27

CDR3aa: ASSRTGTKETQY
j_gene: TRBJ2-5
v_gene: TRBV7-2

CDR3aa: ASSFEGDGNQPQH
j_gene: TRBJ1-5
v_gene: TRBV27

CDR3aa: ASSLDHGNTEAF
j_gene: TRBJ1-1
v_gene: TRBV5-1

CDR3aa: ASSYLTGVRGRDGYT
j_gene: TRBJ1-2
v_gene: TRBV6-2/TRBV6-3

CDR3aa: ASTKGQVPYGYT
j_gene: TRBJ1-2
v_gene: TRBV6-2/TRBV6-3

CDR3aa: ASSQAGGTQY
j_gene: TRBJ2-3
v_gene: TRBV4-2

CDR3aa: ASSPGHGYT
j_gene: TRBJ1-2
v_gene: TRBV6-1

CDR3aa: ASSPLRAGNTIY
j_gene: TRBJ1-3
v_gene: TRBV7-8

CDR3aa: ASITSRGAYNEQF
j_gene: TRBJ2-1
v_gene: TRBV6-2/TRBV6-3

CDR3aa: SARDRSWAGAHTDTQY
j_gene: TRBJ2-3
v_gene: TRBV20-1

CDR3aa: ATIIGWQPQH
j_gene: TRBJ1-5
v_gene: TRBV24-1

CDR3aa: ASGRGLAGGSTNTQY
j_gene: TRBJ2-3
v_gene: TRBV6-2/TRBV6-3

CDR3aa: ASSLVGSTEAF
j_gene: TRBJ1-1
v_gene: TRBV11-2

CDR3aa: ASSNGGGSYNSPLH
j_gene: TRBJ1-6
v_gene: TRBV19

CDR3aa: ASKRGGQGAF
j_gene: TRBJ1-1
v_gene: TRBV6-1

CDR3aa: ATSRNRSAVGRTIY
j_gene: TRBJ1-3
v_gene: TRBV15

CDR3aa: ASSLTGQRYNEQF
j_gene: TRBJ2-1
v_gene: TRBV7-3

CDR3aa: ASSLSGTSLY
j_gene: TRBJ2-3
v_gene: TRBV7-2

CDR3aa: ATRGMGQNEKLF
j_gene: TRBJ1-4
v_gene: TRBV15